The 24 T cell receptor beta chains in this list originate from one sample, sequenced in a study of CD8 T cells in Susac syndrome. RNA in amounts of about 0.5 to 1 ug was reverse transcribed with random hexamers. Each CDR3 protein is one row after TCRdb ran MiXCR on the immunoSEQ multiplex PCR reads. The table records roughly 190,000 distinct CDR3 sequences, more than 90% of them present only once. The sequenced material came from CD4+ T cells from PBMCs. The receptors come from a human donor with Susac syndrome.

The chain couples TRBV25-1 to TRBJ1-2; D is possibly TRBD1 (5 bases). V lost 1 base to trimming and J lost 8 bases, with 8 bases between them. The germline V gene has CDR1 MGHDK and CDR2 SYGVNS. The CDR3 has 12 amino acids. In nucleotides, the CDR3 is TGTGCCAGCAGTGAATCGGGGACGGGCTACACCTTC. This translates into CASSESGTGYTF.

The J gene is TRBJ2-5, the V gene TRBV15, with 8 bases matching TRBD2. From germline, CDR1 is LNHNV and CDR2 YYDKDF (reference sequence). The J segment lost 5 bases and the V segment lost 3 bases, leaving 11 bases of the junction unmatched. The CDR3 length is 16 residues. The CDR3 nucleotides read TGTGCCACCAGCAGCCGCGCCGGGGGGGGCAGGGAGACCCAGTACTTC. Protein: CATSSRAGGGRETQYF.

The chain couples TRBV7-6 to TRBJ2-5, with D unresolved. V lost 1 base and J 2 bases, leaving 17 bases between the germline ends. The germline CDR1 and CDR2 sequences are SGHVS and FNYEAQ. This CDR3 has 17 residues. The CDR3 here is CASSLGSPPLNQETQYF. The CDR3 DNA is TGTGCCAGCAGCTTAGGGAGCCCTCCTTTAAATCAAGAGACCCAGTACTTC.

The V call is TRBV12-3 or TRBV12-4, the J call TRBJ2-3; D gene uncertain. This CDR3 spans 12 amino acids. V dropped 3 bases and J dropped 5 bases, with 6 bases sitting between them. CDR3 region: CASSFGQDTQYF. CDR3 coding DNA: TGTGCCAGCAGTTTCGGCCAAGATACGCAGTATTTT.

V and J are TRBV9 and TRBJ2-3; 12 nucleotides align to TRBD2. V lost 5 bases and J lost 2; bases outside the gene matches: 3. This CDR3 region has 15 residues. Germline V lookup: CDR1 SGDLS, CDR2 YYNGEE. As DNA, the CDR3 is TGTGCCAGCAGTCGGACTAGCGGGACCACAGATACGCAGTATTTT. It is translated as CASSRTSGTTDTQYF. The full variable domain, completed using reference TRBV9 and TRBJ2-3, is DSGVTQTPKHLITATGQRVTLRCSPRSGDLSVYWYQQSLDQGLQFLIQYYNGEERAKGNILERFSAQQFPDLHSELNLSSLELGDSALYFCASSRTSGTTDTQYFGPGTRLTVL.

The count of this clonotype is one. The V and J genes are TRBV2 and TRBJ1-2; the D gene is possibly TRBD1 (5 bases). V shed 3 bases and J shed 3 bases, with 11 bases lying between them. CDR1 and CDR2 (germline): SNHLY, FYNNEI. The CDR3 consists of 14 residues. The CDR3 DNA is TGTGCCAGCAGTGAGAGTGGGGGATACTATGGCTACACCTTC. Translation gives CASSESGGYYGYTF.

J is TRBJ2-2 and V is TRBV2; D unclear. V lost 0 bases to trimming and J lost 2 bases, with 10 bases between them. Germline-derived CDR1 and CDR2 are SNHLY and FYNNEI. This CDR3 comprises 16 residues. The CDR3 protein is CASSEALRTNTGELFF. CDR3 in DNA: TGTGCCAGCAGTGAAGCGCTCAGGACCAACACCGGGGAGCTGTTTTTT.

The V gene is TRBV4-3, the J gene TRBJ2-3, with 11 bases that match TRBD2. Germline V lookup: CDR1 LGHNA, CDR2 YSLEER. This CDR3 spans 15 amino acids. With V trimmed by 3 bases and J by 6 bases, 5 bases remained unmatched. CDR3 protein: CASSHTSGGADTQYF. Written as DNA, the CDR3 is TGCGCCAGCAGCCATACTAGCGGGGGAGCTGATACGCAGTATTTT.

CDR3 bases: TGTGCCAGCAGCTTCCTGTCACTAGCGGGGTCTGAGCAGTTCTTC. Protein sequence: CASSFLSLAGSEQFF. The chain has TRBV7-2 and TRBJ2-1, with 10 bases matching TRBD2. Germline V gene lookup returns CDR1 SGHTA and CDR2 FQGNSA. The CDR3 is 15 residues long. J was trimmed by 9 bases and V by 3 bases; bases with no gene match: 8.

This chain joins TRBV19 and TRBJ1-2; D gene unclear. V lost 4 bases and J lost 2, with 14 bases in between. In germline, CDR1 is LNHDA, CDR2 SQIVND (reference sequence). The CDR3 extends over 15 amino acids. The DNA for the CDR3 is TGTGCCAGTAGTACGCCACGGGAGGTCAACTATGGCTACACCTTC. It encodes CASSTPREVNYGYTF.

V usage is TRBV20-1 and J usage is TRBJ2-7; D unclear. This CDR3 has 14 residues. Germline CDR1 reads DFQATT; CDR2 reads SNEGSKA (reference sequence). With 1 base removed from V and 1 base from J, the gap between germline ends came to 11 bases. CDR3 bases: TGCAGTGCTAGAGCTCACATCGGGTCCTACGAGCAGTACTTC. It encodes CSARAHIGSYEQYF.

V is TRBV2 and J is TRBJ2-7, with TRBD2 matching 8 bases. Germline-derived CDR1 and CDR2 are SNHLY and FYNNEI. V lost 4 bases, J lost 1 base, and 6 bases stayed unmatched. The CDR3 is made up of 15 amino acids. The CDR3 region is CASSVLASGSYEQYF. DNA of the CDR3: TGTGCCAGCAGTGTGCTGGCTAGCGGGTCCTACGAGCAGTACTTC.

The CDR3 reads CASSSGSPDTEAFF. In DNA form, the CDR3 reads TGTGCCAGCAGTAGCGGGTCTCCGGACACTGAAGCTTTCTTT. This sequence joins TRBV12-3 or TRBV12-4 and TRBJ1-1; D is undetermined. The ends were cut back, 5 bases at V and 3 bases at J, with 13 bases in the middle. This CDR3 has 14 residues.

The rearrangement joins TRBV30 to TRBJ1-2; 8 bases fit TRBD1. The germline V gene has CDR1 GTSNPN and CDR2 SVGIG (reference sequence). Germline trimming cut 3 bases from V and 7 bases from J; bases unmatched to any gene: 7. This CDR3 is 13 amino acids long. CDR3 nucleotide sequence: TGTGCCTGGAGGGGTGGACAGGGATCTGGCTACACCTTC. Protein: CAWRGGQGSGYTF.

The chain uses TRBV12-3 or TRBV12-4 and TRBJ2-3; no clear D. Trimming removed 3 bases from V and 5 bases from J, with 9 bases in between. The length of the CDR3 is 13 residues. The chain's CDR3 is CASSFLSQDTQYF. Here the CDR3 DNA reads TGTGCCAGCAGTTTCCTGTCCCAAGATACGCAGTATTTT.

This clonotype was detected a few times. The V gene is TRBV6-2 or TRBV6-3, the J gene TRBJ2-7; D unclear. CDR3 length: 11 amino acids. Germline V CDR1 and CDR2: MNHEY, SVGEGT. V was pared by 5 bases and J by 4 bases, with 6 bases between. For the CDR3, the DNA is TGTGCCAGCAGTGCCTTGTACGAGCAGTACTTC. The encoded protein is CASSALYEQYF.

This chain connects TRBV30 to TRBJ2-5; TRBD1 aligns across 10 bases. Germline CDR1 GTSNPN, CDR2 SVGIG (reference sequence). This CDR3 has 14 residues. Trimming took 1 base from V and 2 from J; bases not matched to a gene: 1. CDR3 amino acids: CAWSGTGGQETQYF. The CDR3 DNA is TGTGCCTGGAGTGGGACAGGGGGGCAAGAGACCCAGTACTTC. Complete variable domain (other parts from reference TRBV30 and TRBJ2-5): SQTIHQWPATLVQPVGSPLSLECTVEGTSNPNLYWYRQAAGRGLQLLFYSVGIGQISSEVPQNLSASRPQDRQFILSSKKLLLSDSGFYLCAWSGTGGQETQYFGPGTRLLVL.

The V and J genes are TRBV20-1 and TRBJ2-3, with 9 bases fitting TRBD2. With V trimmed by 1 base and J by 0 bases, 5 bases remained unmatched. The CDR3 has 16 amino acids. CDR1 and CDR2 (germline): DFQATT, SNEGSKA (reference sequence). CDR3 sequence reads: CSARVGAGGSTDTQYF. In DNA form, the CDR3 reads TGCAGTGCTAGAGTGGGAGCGGGGGGAAGCACAGATACGCAGTATTTT.

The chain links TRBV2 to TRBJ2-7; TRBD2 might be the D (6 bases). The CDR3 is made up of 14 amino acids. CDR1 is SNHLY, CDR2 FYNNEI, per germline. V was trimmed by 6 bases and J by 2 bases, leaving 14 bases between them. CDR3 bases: TGTGCCAGCAGACCCGGGACTGATACCTACGAGCAGTACTTC. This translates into CASRPGTDTYEQYF.

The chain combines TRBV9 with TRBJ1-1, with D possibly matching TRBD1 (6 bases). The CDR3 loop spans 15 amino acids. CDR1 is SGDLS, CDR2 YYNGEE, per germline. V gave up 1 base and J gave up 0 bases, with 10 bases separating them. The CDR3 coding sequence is TGTGCCAGCAGCGTATACGACAGGATGAACACTGAAGCTTTCTTT. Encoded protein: CASSVYDRMNTEAFF. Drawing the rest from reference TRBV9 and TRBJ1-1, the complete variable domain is DSGVTQTPKHLITATGQRVTLRCSPRSGDLSVYWYQQSLDQGLQFLIQYYNGEERAKGNILERFSAQQFPDLHSELNLSSLELGDSALYFCASSVYDRMNTEAFFGQGTRLTVV.

CDR3 amino acids: CASSPDEGHKNEQYF. The DNA of the CDR3 is TGTGCCAGCAGCCCCGACGAGGGTCACAAGAACGAGCAGTACTTC. The V and J genes are TRBV5-7 and TRBJ2-7; D is possibly TRBD2 (5 bases). TRBV5-7 is treated as an ORF (open reading frame) with a function not yet certain. CDR3 length: 15 residues. Trimming took off 4 bases at V and 5 bases at J, with 19 bases between the two ends.

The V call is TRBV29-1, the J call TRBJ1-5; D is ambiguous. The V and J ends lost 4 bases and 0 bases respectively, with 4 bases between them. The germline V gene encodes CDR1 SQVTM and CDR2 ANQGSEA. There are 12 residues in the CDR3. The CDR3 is CSVAHSNQPQHF. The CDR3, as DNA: TGCAGCGTTGCACATAGCAATCAGCCCCAGCATTTT.

CDR3 loop: CSAVKTSVSNTGELFF. CDR3 nucleotide sequence: TGCAGTGCTGTGAAAACTAGCGTTTCGAACACCGGGGAGCTGTTTTTT. V usage is TRBV20-1 and J usage is TRBJ2-2; 7 positions match TRBD2. Trimming cost V 5 bases and J 0 bases; bases outside gene matches: 9. The CDR3 runs 16 residues. Germline V gene sequence: CDR1 DFQATT, CDR2 SNEGSKA (reference sequence).

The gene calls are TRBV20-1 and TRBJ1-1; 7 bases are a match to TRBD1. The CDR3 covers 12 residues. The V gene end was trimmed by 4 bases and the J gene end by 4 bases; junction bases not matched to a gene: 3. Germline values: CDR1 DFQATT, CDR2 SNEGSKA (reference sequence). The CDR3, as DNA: TGCAGTGCTAAAACAGGGGTCACTGAAGCTTTCTTT. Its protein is CSAKTGVTEAFF.